The 20 T cell receptor beta chains given below trace back to one sample, sequenced in a study of graft-versus-host responses after intestinal transplantation. Data came from immunoSEQ multiplex PCR; TCRdb stores just in-frame clones and leaves some out. Of just over 95,000 clones listed, roughly 90% were seen once; the top ten hold roughly 0.15%. These receptors have no known antigen. This specimen consisted of unstimulated CD4+ T cells sorted from spleen or lymph node cells, obtained before intestinal transplant. The receptor source for this set is a human donor who received an intestinal transplant.

V gene TRBV27 combines with J gene TRBJ2-5; TRBD2 agrees at 9 bases. This CDR3 has 15 amino acids. Germline assignment: CDR1 MNHEY and CDR2 SMNVEV (reference sequence). After removal of 2 bases from V and 0 bases from J, the junction contained 1 base not matched to a gene. The CDR3 sequence: CASSLRLADQETQYF. For the CDR3, the DNA is TGTGCCAGCAGTTTAAGACTAGCGGACCAAGAGACCCAGTACTTC.

J is TRBJ1-1 and V is TRBV6-4, with D unclear. Trimming stripped 6 bases from V and 0 bases from J, with 8 bases between. In germline, CDR1 is MRHNA, CDR2 SNTAGT. CDR3 length: 13 residues. The CDR3 DNA reads as TGTGCCAGCAGGGCCACCATGAACACTGAAGCTTTCTTT. Translation: CASRATMNTEAFF.

The rearrangement uses TRBV18 and TRBJ1-1; TRBD1 might be the D (6 bases). Per germline, CDR1 KGHSH and CDR2 LQKENI. The CDR3 contains 16 residues. Trimming pared 4 bases from V and 6 bases from J, leaving 21 bases between. The CDR3 spells CASSRTETILRAEAFF. The DNA for the CDR3 is TGTGCCAGCTCACGGACAGAGACAATATTACGCGCTGAAGCTTTCTTT.

V and J are TRBV11-2 and TRBJ2-2; D possibly corresponds to TRBD2 (6 bases). Germline CDR1 and CDR2: SGHAT and FQNNGV. This CDR3 has 16 amino acids. Deletions cut 3 bases from V and 6 bases from J, with 17 bases between. CDR3 sequence reads: CASSLTRGGSPGELFF. CDR3 in DNA: TGTGCCAGCAGCTTGACCCGGGGAGGATCCCCCGGGGAGCTGTTTTTT.

V is TRBV6-1 and J is TRBJ2-1; unclear D gene. Germline CDR1 is MNHNS and CDR2 is SASEGT. This CDR3 contains 11 residues. V lost 2 bases to trimming and J lost 8 bases, with 4 bases between them. In DNA, the CDR3 is TGTGCCAGCAGTGAATTCTATGAGCAGTTCTTC. Amino acid sequence: CASSEFYEQFF.

This chain joins TRBV10-3 and TRBJ1-2, with D possibly matching TRBD1 (5 bases). Between the trimmed V and J ends, which lost 3 bases and 0 bases, there was a span of 14 bases. This CDR3 has 16 amino acids. CDR1 ENHRY and CDR2 SYGVKD come from the germline V gene. The CDR3 protein is CAISDRVGLSNYGYTF. As DNA, the CDR3 is TGTGCCATCAGTGACAGGGTGGGATTATCTAACTATGGCTACACCTTC.

This rearrangement joins TRBV27 to TRBJ1-2; TRBD1 matches at 8 bases. CDR3 length: 18 amino acids. V lost 5 bases, J lost 0 bases, and 14 bases stayed unmatched. The germline V gene has CDR1 MNHEY and CDR2 SMNVEV (reference sequence). In DNA form, the CDR3 reads TGTGCCAGCAGTGCGGGGAGGGGACAGGTAGCCCCTAACTATGGCTACACCTTC. It codes for CASSAGRGQVAPNYGYTF.

The chain uses TRBV13 and TRBJ2-1, with D uncertain. V lost 5 bases to trimming and J lost 9 bases, with 11 bases between them. Germline V gives CDR1 PRHDT, CDR2 FYEKMQ (reference sequence). CDR3 size: 12 residues. CDR3 nucleotide sequence: TGTGCCAGCAGCCCACTTTCTCGTGAGCAGTTCTTC. Its translation is CASSPLSREQFF.

The chain links TRBV19 to TRBJ1-2, with 7 positions matching TRBD1. Germline values: CDR1 LNHDA, CDR2 SQIVND (reference sequence). There are 12 residues in the CDR3. V gave up 7 bases and J gave up 4 bases; unmatched junction bases: 3. The CDR3 spells CASKQGRYGYTF. CDR3 in DNA: TGTGCCAGTAAACAGGGGCGCTATGGCTACACCTTC.

There are a few counts of this clone. This chain links TRBV6-5 with TRBJ1-5, with D possibly matching TRBD1 (6 bases). This CDR3 is 15 amino acids long. The germline CDR1 and CDR2 sequences are MNHEY and SVGAGI. Trimming pared 0 bases from V and 7 bases from J, leaving 13 bases between. CDR3 region: CASSYSPRGHQPQHF. The CDR3 DNA reads as TGTGCCAGCAGTTACTCGCCCCGGGGACACCAGCCCCAGCATTTT.

This rearrangement joins TRBV30 to TRBJ1-3; no reliable D call. V shed 0 bases and J shed 0 bases, with 9 bases lying between them. Germline V lookup: CDR1 GTSNPN, CDR2 SVGIG (reference sequence). The CDR3 length is 15 residues. CDR3 coding DNA: TGTGCCTGGAGTGTGTGGAGCGGCTCTGGAAACACCATATATTTT. This translates into CAWSVWSGSGNTIYF.

This sequence joins TRBV6-5 and TRBJ1-4, with 8 bases that match TRBD1. V lost 0 bases, J lost 4 bases, and 4 bases stayed unmatched. This CDR3 comprises 16 residues. Germline V gene data show CDR1 as MNHEY and CDR2 as SVGAGI. CDR3: CASSYSQGAGNEKLFF. The CDR3 coding sequence is TGTGCCAGCAGTTACTCGCAGGGGGCTGGTAATGAAAAACTGTTTTTT.

The rearrangement uses TRBV7-2 and TRBJ2-3; TRBD2 matches 9 bases. V was clipped by 2 bases and J by 5 bases; unmatched bases: 11. The germline gives CDR1 SGHTA, CDR2 FQGNSA. This CDR3 has 17 residues. In DNA, the CDR3 is TGTGCCAGCAGCTTATTTCTGGCGGGGGGGCCTGAAGATACGCAGTATTTT. This codes for CASSLFLAGGPEDTQYF. The variable domain in full, completed from reference TRBV7-2 and TRBJ2-3, reads GAGVSQSPSNKVTEKGKDVELRCDPISGHTALYWYRQSLGQGLEFLIYFQGNSAPDKSGLPSDRFSAERTGGSVSTLTIQRTQQEDSAVYLCASSLFLAGGPEDTQYFGPGTRLTVL.

The J gene is TRBJ2-1, the V gene TRBV28; the match to TRBD2 covers 14 bases. Germline CDR1 reads MDHEN; CDR2 reads SYDVKM. The CDR3 has 16 amino acids. J was trimmed by 7 bases and V by 10 bases; bases with no gene match: 12. The CDR3 nucleotides are TGTGCCACCTACCCGACTAGCGGGAGGGCCGGGAATGAGCAGTTCTTC. This encodes CATYPTSGRAGNEQFF.

This clone was counted once. The chain combines TRBV19 with TRBJ1-6; 8 bases are shared with TRBD1. The CDR3 sequence is 16 residues long. CDR1 is LNHDA, CDR2 SQIVND, per germline (reference sequence). V gave up 4 bases and J gave up 1 base; unmatched junction bases: 3. CDR3 region: CASSKWTGSYNSPLHF. The CDR3 bases are TGTGCCAGTAGTAAATGGACAGGGTCCTATAATTCACCCCTCCACTTT.

This chain links TRBV5-5 with TRBJ2-5, with a weak D call TRBD1 (6 bases). Germline loops: CDR1 SGHKS, CDR2 YYEKEE (reference sequence). Between the trimmed V and J ends, which lost 2 bases and 1 base, there was a span of 9 bases. The length of the CDR3 is 14 residues. CDR3 residues: CASSLLQGQETQYF. The DNA of the CDR3 is TGTGCCAGCAGCTTACTACAGGGCCAAGAGACCCAGTACTTC.

This sequence joins TRBV7-9 and TRBJ2-7; possible D gene TRBD1, 5 bases. The CDR3 is 14 amino acids. Germline V gives CDR1 SEHNR, CDR2 FQNEAQ (reference sequence). The V gene lost 5 bases and the J gene lost 3 bases, with 14 bases spanning the gap. CDR3 DNA: TGTGCCAGCAGCGTATCAGGGTCTCTCTACGAGCAGTACTTC. Translating it yields CASSVSGSLYEQYF.

J is TRBJ2-5 and V is TRBV5-1; 7 bases line up with TRBD2. Trimming at V came to 2 bases and at J to 4 bases, leaving 11 bases not matched to a gene. CDR1 SGHRS and CDR2 YFSETQ come from the germline V gene. CDR3 length equals 16 residues. The CDR3 nucleotides read TGCGCCAGCAGCTTAAGCGGGAACGCCTTGGGAGAGACCCAGTACTTC. It is translated as CASSLSGNALGETQYF.

This clone turned up a few times. The DNA of the CDR3 is TGTGCCAGCAGGGGCCCGGGACAGAGCTCCTACGAGCAGTACTTC. This translates into CASRGPGQSSYEQYF. The chain links TRBV6-1 to TRBJ2-7, with TRBD1 matching over 7 bases. Trimming cost V 6 bases and J 0 bases; bases outside gene matches: 8. Germline lookup yields CDR1 MNHNS and CDR2 SASEGT. The CDR3 spans 15 residues.

This chain connects TRBV19 to TRBJ2-7; no firm D call. CDR1 is LNHDA, CDR2 SQIVND, per germline (reference sequence). The V and J ends lost 1 base and 5 bases respectively, with 12 bases between them. The CDR3 runs 14 residues. CDR3 DNA sequence: TGTGCCAGTAGTATAGTTCTAATGGGCAACGAGCAGTACTTC. Its translation is CASSIVLMGNEQYF.